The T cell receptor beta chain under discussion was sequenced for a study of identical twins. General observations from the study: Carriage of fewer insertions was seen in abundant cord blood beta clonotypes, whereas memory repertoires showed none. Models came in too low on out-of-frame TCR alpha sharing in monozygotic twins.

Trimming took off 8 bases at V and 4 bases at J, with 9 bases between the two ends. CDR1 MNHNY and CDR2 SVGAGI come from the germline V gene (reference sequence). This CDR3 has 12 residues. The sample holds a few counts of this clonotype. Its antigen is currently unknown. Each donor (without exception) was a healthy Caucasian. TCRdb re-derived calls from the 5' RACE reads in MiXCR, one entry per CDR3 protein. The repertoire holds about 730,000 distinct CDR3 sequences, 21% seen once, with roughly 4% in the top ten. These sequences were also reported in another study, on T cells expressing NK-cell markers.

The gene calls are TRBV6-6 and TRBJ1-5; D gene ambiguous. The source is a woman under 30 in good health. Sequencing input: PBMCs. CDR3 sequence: CASGTQNQPQHF. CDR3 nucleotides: TGTGCCAGCGGCACTCAGAATCAGCCCCAGCATTTT.